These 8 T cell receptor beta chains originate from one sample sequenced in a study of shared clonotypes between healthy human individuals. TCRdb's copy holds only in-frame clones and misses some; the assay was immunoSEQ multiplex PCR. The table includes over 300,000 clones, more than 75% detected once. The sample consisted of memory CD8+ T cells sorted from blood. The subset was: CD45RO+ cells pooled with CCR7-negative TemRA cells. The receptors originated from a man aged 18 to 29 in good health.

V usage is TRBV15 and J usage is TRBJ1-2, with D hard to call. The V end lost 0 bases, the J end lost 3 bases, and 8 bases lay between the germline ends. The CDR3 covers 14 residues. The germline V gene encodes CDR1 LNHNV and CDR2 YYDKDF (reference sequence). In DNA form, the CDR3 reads TGTGCCACCAGCAGAGATGTCATGCACTATGGCTACACCTTC. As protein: CATSRDVMHYGYTF.

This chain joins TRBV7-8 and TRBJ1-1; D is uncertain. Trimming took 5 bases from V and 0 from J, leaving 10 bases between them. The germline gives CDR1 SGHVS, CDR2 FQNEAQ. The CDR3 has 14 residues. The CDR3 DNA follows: TGTGCCAGCAGCCTATACAGCTTGAACACTGAAGCTTTCTTT. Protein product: CASSLYSLNTEAFF.

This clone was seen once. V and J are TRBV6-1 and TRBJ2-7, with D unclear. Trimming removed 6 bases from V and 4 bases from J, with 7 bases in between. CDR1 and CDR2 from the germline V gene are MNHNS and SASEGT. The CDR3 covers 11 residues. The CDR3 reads CASRTSYEQYF. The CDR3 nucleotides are TGTGCCAGCAGGACCAGTTACGAGCAGTACTTC.

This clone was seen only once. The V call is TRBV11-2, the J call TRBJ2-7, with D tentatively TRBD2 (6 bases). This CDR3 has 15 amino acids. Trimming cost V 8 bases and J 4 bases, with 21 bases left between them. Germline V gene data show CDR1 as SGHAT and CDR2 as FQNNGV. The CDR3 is CASRRRESFGYEQYF. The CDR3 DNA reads TGTGCCAGCCGTAGGAGGGAGTCTTTCGGATACGAGCAGTACTTC. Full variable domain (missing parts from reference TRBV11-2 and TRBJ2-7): EAGVAQSPRYKIIEKRQSVAFWCNPISGHATLYWYQQILGQGPKLLIQFQNNGVVDDSQLPKDRFSAERLKGVDSTLKIQPAKLEDSAVYLCASRRRESFGYEQYFGPGTRLTVT.

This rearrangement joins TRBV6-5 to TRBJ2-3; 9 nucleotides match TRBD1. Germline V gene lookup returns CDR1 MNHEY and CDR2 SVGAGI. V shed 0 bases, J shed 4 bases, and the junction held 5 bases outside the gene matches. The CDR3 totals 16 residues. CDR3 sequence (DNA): TGTGCCAGCAGTTACTCGACAGACAGGGGGGCAGATACGCAGTATTTT. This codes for CASSYSTDRGADTQYF.

Here the CDR3 reads CASSFRDREHHEQYF. CDR3 DNA: TGTGCCAGCAGCTTCCGGGACAGGGAGCATCACGAGCAGTACTTC. The genes are TRBV7-9 and TRBJ2-7; 9 bases align to TRBD1. Germline lookup yields CDR1 SEHNR and CDR2 FQNEAQ (reference sequence). CDR3 length: 15 residues. V gave up 3 bases and J gave up 5 bases; unmatched junction bases: 8. The whole variable domain, filled in from reference TRBV7-9 and TRBJ2-7, reads DTGVSQNPRHKITKRGQNVTFRCDPISEHNRLYWYRQTLGQGPEFLTYFQNEAQLEKSRLLSDRFSAERPKGSFSTLEIQRTEQGDSAMYLCASSFRDREHHEQYFGPGTRLTVT.

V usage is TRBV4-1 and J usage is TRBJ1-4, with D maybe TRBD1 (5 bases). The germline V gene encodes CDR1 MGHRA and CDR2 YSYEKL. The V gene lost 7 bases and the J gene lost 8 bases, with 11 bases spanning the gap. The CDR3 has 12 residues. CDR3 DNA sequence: TGCGCCAGCACCTCCGGGGGAGAAAAACTGTTTTTT. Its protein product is CASTSGGEKLFF.

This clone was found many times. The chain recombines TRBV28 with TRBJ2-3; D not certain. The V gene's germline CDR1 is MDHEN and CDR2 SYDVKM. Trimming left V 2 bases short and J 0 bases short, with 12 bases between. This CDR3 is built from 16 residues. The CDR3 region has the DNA TGTGCCAGCAGTTTAAGTCCACAAAAGAGCACAGATACGCAGTATTTT. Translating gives CASSLSPQKSTDTQYF.